One and the same sample provided the 5 T cell receptor beta chains below, sequenced in a study of blood T cell repertoires in COVID-19. Only in-frame clones appear in the TCRdb table, and some are missing; sequencing was by immunoSEQ multiplex PCR. This sample has 200,000 to 250,000 clones, with around four fifths found just once. Sequencing used PBMCs or T cells enriched from blood (not recorded which). These receptors all stem from a man aged 40-50 years who had recovered from COVID-19.

Many counts were recorded for this clone. J is TRBJ1-1 and V is TRBV5-6; TRBD1 matches 8 bases. Germline V gene sequence: CDR1 SGHDT, CDR2 YYEEEE. The CDR3 extends over 15 amino acids. J gave up 6 bases and V 4 bases, and 11 bases lay outside the gene matches. CDR3 coding DNA: TGTGCCAGCAGCCCCTCGGACAGGGCGAGAGCTGAAGCTTTCTTT. It yields the protein CASSPSDRARAEAFF.

The V gene is TRBV5-8, the J gene TRBJ1-2; D ambiguous. V lost 4 bases and J 4 bases, leaving 17 bases between the germline ends. The CDR3 consists of 15 residues. Germline-derived CDR1 and CDR2 are SGHTS and YDEGEE. The CDR3: CASSQMGVGLYGYTF. The DNA for the CDR3 is TGTGCCAGCAGCCAGATGGGAGTTGGGCTCTATGGCTACACCTTC.

The rearrangement joins TRBV19 to TRBJ2-7; tentatively, D is TRBD2 (5 bases). Per the germline V gene, CDR1 is LNHDA and CDR2 is SQIVND (reference sequence). The ends were cut back, 5 bases at V and 3 bases at J, with 14 bases in the middle. The CDR3 spans 14 residues. DNA for the CDR3: TGTGCCAGTAGTGCACCGGGAACGCGCTACGAGCAGTACTTC. Translated: CASSAPGTRYEQYF.

V is TRBV27 and J is TRBJ1-2; 9 bases are shared with TRBD1. Germline V gene sequence: CDR1 MNHEY, CDR2 SMNVEV (reference sequence). The CDR3 covers 13 residues. V was pared by 3 bases and J by 4 bases, with 0 bases of the junction left unmatched. The CDR3 DNA is TGTGCCAGCAGTTTGGGACAGGGCTATGGCTACACCTTC. Translated: CASSLGQGYGYTF.

The chain links TRBV9 to TRBJ1-1; 7 bases line up with TRBD1. The V gene's germline CDR1 is SGDLS and CDR2 YYNGEE. V dropped 1 base and J dropped 4; count of bases not matched to a gene: 4. The CDR3 has 14 amino acids. The CDR3 sequence: CASSVRGRSTEAFF. CDR3 bases: TGTGCCAGCAGCGTAAGGGGGCGTAGCACTGAAGCTTTCTTT.